The 2 T cell receptor beta chains listed next were all sequenced from one sample in a study of cytomegalovirus exposure and HLA in healthy donors. The PCR was carried out with 60 Vbeta primers and 13 Jbeta primers. TCRdb keeps only in-frame clones here, not all; method: immunoSEQ multiplex PCR. The profile shows approximately 190,000 clones, 75% to 90% of them singletons. Sequences were obtained from PBMCs. These receptors were collected from a man aged 25 to 45 in good health and CMV-seronegative.

The rearrangement uses TRBV2 and TRBJ1-4; 10 bases fit TRBD1. The V and J ends lost 2 bases and 8 bases, in that order; junction bases with no gene match: 5. The CDR3 has 15 residues. Germline V gene data show CDR1 as SNHLY and CDR2 as FYNNEI. The CDR3 DNA is TGTGCCAGCAGTGAAAAGGACAGGGGGAGGGAAAAACTGTTTTTT. Translated, it gives CASSEKDRGREKLFF.

The chain carries TRBV5-1 and TRBJ2-3; D is perhaps TRBD2 (7 bases). The CDR3 spans 18 residues. V lost 2 bases and J lost 4, with 23 bases in between. The germline gives CDR1 SGHRS, CDR2 YFSETQ. The CDR3: CASSLSMGWGGEADTQYF. DNA for the CDR3: TGCGCCAGCAGCTTATCCATGGGGTGGGGGGGCGAGGCAGATACGCAGTATTTT.